This TCR beta chain was captured in a study of blood T cell repertoires in COVID-19. Study in general: Specimens from acute and convalescent COVID-19 originated in the United States, Italy and Spain. T cells, B-cell-depleted T cells, or PBMCs supplied cDNA or gDNA.

V shed 4 bases, J shed 9 bases, and the junction held 6 bases outside the gene matches. The CDR3 contains 14 residues. Germline-derived CDR1 and CDR2 are SEHNR and FQNEAQ (reference sequence). In the authors' workflow: Using reference gene primer amplification, nucleated cell counts were estimated. Some clones are missing from TCRdb's copy, which holds only in-frame ones; the method was immunoSEQ multiplex PCR. The V and J calls and clone size come from that table; D and trimming were worked out from the DNA. The sample carries 300,000 or so clones, about 89% recorded once. This receptor was identified in a woman in her forties who had recovered from COVID-19. Input material: peripheral blood. The V call is TRBV7-9, the J call TRBJ2-1, with 10 positions matching TRBD1. The CDR3 here is CASSYDRGQGEQFF. CDR3 DNA: TGTGCCAGCAGCTACGACAGGGGGCAGGGTGAGCAGTTCTTC.